This TCR beta chain was observed in a study of CD8 T cells in Susac syndrome. This clonotype is medium-sized. The CDR3 spans 13 residues. V was trimmed by 2 bases and J by 2 bases, leaving 6 bases between them. Germline V gene lookup returns CDR1 SGHTA and CDR2 FQGTGA. The RNA input was roughly 0.45 to 1 ug, and it was reverse transcribed with random hexamers. TCRdb passed the immunoSEQ multiplex PCR reads through MiXCR, listing each CDR3 protein once. The data contain about 290,000 distinct CDR3 sequences, 89% of them singletons. This receptor was obtained from a human donor with multiple sclerosis. The sequencing input was CD8+ T cells from PBMCs. The V and J genes are TRBV7-3 and TRBJ1-1; D unresolved. The CDR3 spells CASSLGYNTEAFF. The CDR3 region has the DNA TGTGCCAGCAGCTTAGGTTACAACACTGAAGCTTTCTTT.